This T cell receptor beta chain comes out of a study of monozygotic twins with inflammatory bowel disease. In regard to this clonotype: Its antigen remains unknown.

cDNA synthesis was performed in eight separate reactions for each sample. TCRdb reprocessed the 5' RACE reads and reports one entry per CDR3 protein, with no DNA. The sample's table shows about 160,000 distinct CDR3 sequences. This CDR3 has 14 amino acids. Germline CDR1 is SGHTA and CDR2 is FQGTGA. General observations from the study: Healthy co-twins had higher TCRbeta inverse Simpson diversity than their IBD twins. Support was absent for any single strong signal or clonotype linked to IBD. No repertoire similarity difference was seen between concordant and discordant twins; power was possibly limited.

Sequencing was done on a sample of blood. This TCR came from a human donor with ulcerative colitis or Crohn's disease, or a healthy co-twin of an affected twin (not recorded which). The chain uses TRBV7-3 and TRBJ2-3; the D gene TCRdb calls, TRBD1, cannot be checked with no DNA. This chain's CDR3 is CASSPPGQPDTQYF.